The rows below give T cell receptor beta chains drawn from one sample of a study of blood T cell repertoires in COVID-19. Produced via immunoSEQ multiplex PCR; TCRdb's table is partial and in-frame only. This table has some 200,000 clones, approximately 78% appearing once. The source material was PBMCs or T cells enriched from blood (not recorded which). The receptors shown here come from a man aged 35-49 years who had recovered from COVID-19. Both conserved end residues are part of each CDR3. D genes are given only for firm matches. Size is stated for part of the rows, as once, few or many counts, or as a class when the clone is expanded.

TRBJ1-1 | - | TRBV7-6 | - | TGTGCCAGCAGCTTAGTCTCCGGGATGCAAAAGAGCACTGAAGCTTTCTTT | CASSLVSGMQKSTEAFF
TRBJ1-3 | - | TRBV2 | - | TGTGCCAGCACCTGGAGTTTGGAGGCGACCTCTGGAAACACCATATATTTT | CASTWSLEATSGNTIYF
TRBJ2-7 | TRBD2 | TRBV28 | - | TGTGCCAGCAGTCCCAGGTTGAAGCCGGGGGGGGGAGACGAGCAGTACTTC | CASSPRLKPGGGDEQYF
TRBJ2-1 | TRBD2 | TRBV27 | - | TGTGCCAGCAGTTTCCTGACTAGCGGAGGGAATGAGCAGTTCTTC | CASSFLTSGGNEQFF
TRBJ2-3 | TRBD2 | TRBV5-6 | - | TGTGCCAGCAGCTTCGGGACTAGCGCAGATACGCAGTATTTT | CASSFGTSADTQYF
TRBJ1-3 | - | TRBV11-2 | - | TGTGCCAGCAGCTTAAAAACAGGACGGTACCTCGGAAACACCATATATTTT | CASSLKTGRYLGNTIYF
TRBJ1-5 | - | TRBV25-1 | once | TGTGCCAGCAGTGAATCGACGGGGTTCAATCAGCCCCAGCATTTT | CASSESTGFNQPQHF
TRBJ2-3 | - | TRBV3-1/TRBV3-2 | - | TGTGCCAGCAGCCCGGGAGCCGCGCGAACGCAGTATTTT | CASSPGAARTQYF
TRBJ2-1 | - | TRBV19 | - | TGTGCCAGTAGTATGTCTATTAGCTCCTACAATGAGCAGTTCTTC | CASSMSISSYNEQFF
TRBJ2-3 | TRBD2 | TRBV6-5 | - | TGTGCCAGCAGAAAGCGGGGGGGTGCAGATACGCAGTATTTT | CASRKRGGADTQYF
TRBJ2-3 | TRBD1 | TRBV9 | - | TGTGCCAGCAGCGTATTGGGGACAGTGGTAGCAGATACGCAGTATTTT | CASSVLGTVVADTQYF
TRBJ1-1 | - | TRBV3-1/TRBV3-2 | - | TGTGCCAGCAGCCAAGGGAGGGAAGCTTTCTTT | CASSQGREAFF
TRBJ2-5 | TRBD2 | TRBV5-4 | - | TGTGCCAGCAGCCCGGGACTAGCGGGAGGGCTTGAGACCCAGTACTTC | CASSPGLAGGLETQYF
TRBJ1-6 | - | TRBV19 | - | TGTGCCAGTAGTCTCCAGAATATCCCTAATTCACCCCTCCACTTT | CASSLQNIPNSPLHF
TRBJ2-4 | TRBD2 | TRBV7-2 | - | TGTGCCAGCAGCTTAGAGGGACTAGATAAAAACATTCAGTACTTC | CASSLEGLDKNIQYF
TRBJ1-5 | - | TRBV19 | - | TGTGCCAGTAGACTGACCCGGGGCAATCAGCCCCAGCATTTT | CASRLTRGNQPQHF
TRBJ1-5 | - | TRBV6-6 | - | TGTGCCAGCAGTCCGAGCTATAGACAGGCGTCCATTAATCAGCCCCAGCATTTT | CASSPSYRQASINQPQHF
TRBJ2-1 | TRBD1 | TRBV24-1 | - | TGTGCCACCAGTGAACCCCCAGGGACAGGGTCCAACGATGAGCAGTTCTTC | CATSEPPGTGSNDEQFF
TRBJ2-1 | - | TRBV4-1 | once | TGCGCCAGCAGCCAGGCTGACAGTCCCTCCTACAATGAGCAGTTCTTC | CASSQADSPSYNEQFF
TRBJ2-1 | TRBD2 | TRBV12-5 | - | TGTGCTAGTGGTTCCGGGACTAGTTTCAATGAGCAGTTCTTC | CASGSGTSFNEQFF
TRBJ2-7 | - | TRBV6-5 | - | TGTGCCAGCAGAACTCCCGGGGAGCAGTACTTC | CASRTPGEQYF
TRBJ2-7 | - | TRBV5-6 | once | TGTGCCAGCACCGGGGGTAAGAGGGACCTCGAGCAGTACTTC | CASTGGKRDLEQYF